One and the same sample provided the 20 T cell receptor beta chains below, sequenced in a study of T cells in Graves' hyperthyroidism and ophthalmopathy. TCR beta CDR3 regions were amplified from RNA transcripts. TCR CDR3 underwent first-round RT-PCR with the HTBI primer set. Each CDR3 protein is one row after TCRdb ran MiXCR on the multiplex PCR reads. The repertoire holds about 350,000 distinct CDR3 sequences, roughly 13% seen once, with just under 25% in the top ten. Sequencing input: blood. These receptors all come from a woman in her twenties or thirties with Graves' hyperthyroidism.

This clonotype was picked up a small number of times. The chain joins TRBV7-9 to TRBJ2-5, with 9 bases that match TRBD2. The CDR3 is made up of 15 amino acids. V gave up 5 bases and J gave up 4 bases; unmatched junction bases: 8. Per germline, CDR1 SEHNR and CDR2 FQNEAQ (reference sequence). The CDR3 DNA is TGTGCCAGCAGCCCCGCTAGCGGGGTGGTAGAGACCCAGTACTTC. As protein: CASSPASGVVETQYF. Together with reference TRBV7-9 and TRBJ2-5, the CDR3 gives the full variable domain: DTGVSQNPRHKITKRGQNVTFRCDPISEHNRLYWYRQTLGQGPEFLTYFQNEAQLEKSRLLSDRFSAERPKGSFSTLEIQRTEQGDSAMYLCASSPASGVVETQYFGPGTRLLVL.

The chain employs TRBV15 and TRBJ2-7; 12 bases map to TRBD1. Germline CDR1 reads LNHNV; CDR2 reads YYDKDF (reference sequence). This CDR3 is 15 amino acids long. Unmatched junction bases numbered 6, after V lost 3 bases and J lost 6 bases. The CDR3 nucleotides read TGTGCCACCAGCAGGAGGGGGACAGGGGGCGCCGAGCAGTACTTC. Amino acids: CATSRRGTGGAEQYF.

There are many counts of this clonotype. The V call is TRBV12-3 or TRBV12-4, the J call TRBJ1-3; D ambiguous. The CDR3 loop spans 14 amino acids. Trimming stripped 6 bases from V and 0 bases from J, with 9 bases between. CDR3 bases: TGTGCCAGCAGCCTCCCGAGCTCTGGAAACACCATATATTTT. The encoded protein is CASSLPSSGNTIYF.

This clonotype has ten or more counts. V gene TRBV11-2 combines with J gene TRBJ2-1; unclear D gene. Between the trimmed V and J ends, which lost 4 bases and 3 bases, there was a span of 16 bases. The V gene's germline CDR1 is SGHAT and CDR2 FQNNGV. The length of the CDR3 is 16 residues. CDR3 amino acids: CASSSLVSPLYNEQFF. The CDR3 DNA is TGTGCCAGCAGCTCCTTAGTCAGCCCGCTCTACAATGAGCAGTTCTTC.

The chain has TRBV4-2 and TRBJ1-2, with TRBD1 matching over 7 bases. V gave up 2 bases and J gave up 1 base; unmatched junction bases: 7. Per germline, CDR1 LGHNA and CDR2 YNFKEQ. The CDR3 runs 16 residues. The CDR3, as DNA: TGTGCCAGCAGCCAACGACAGGGTATGGATAACTATGGCTACACCTTC. Its protein product is CASSQRQGMDNYGYTF.

This clonotype was observed a handful of times. The J gene is TRBJ2-3, the V gene TRBV7-9; D unclear. CDR3 length: 15 amino acids. CDR1 and CDR2 (germline): SEHNR, FQNEAQ (reference sequence). The V and J ends lost 7 bases and 2 bases respectively, with 16 bases between them. The CDR3 coding sequence is TGTGCCAGCATCCCGACCCTTAACATCACAGATACGCAGTATTTT. Protein product: CASIPTLNITDTQYF.

This clonotype was counted a few times. This chain links TRBV27 with TRBJ2-1, with D perhaps being TRBD1 or TRBD2 (6 bases each). The CDR3 is 15 amino acids. V was shortened by 9 bases and J by 2 bases, with 17 bases between the two germline ends. Germline lookup yields CDR1 MNHEY and CDR2 SMNVEV (reference sequence). In nucleotides, the CDR3 is TGTGCCAGTCGGGGAGGACAGCGAGCCTACAATGAGCAGTTCTTC. It is translated as CASRGGQRAYNEQFF.

This clonotype was counted ten times or more. V gene TRBV20-1 combines with J gene TRBJ1-1; the match to TRBD1 covers 8 bases. Germline CDR1 DFQATT, CDR2 SNEGSKA (reference sequence). The length of the CDR3 is 14 residues. V gave up 7 bases and J gave up 5 bases; unmatched junction bases: 12. The CDR3 loop is CSGRTFTGGTEAFF. In DNA form, the CDR3 reads TGCAGTGGCCGAACATTTACAGGGGGGACTGAAGCTTTCTTT.

The gene calls are TRBV6-2 or TRBV6-3 and TRBJ2-1; 12 bases are shared with TRBD2. Germline V lookup: CDR1 MNHEY, CDR2 SVGEGT. The length of the CDR3 is 18 residues. Unmatched junction bases numbered 14, after V lost 7 bases and J lost 4 bases. The CDR3, as DNA: TGTGCCAGCACTCTTTCTCCGGCTAGCGGGAGGGTTTACAATGAGCAGTTCTTC. Encoded protein: CASTLSPASGRVYNEQFF.

This clonotype has ten or more counts. The chain is built from TRBV7-2 and TRBJ2-7; D is perhaps TRBD1 (6 bases). The CDR3 totals 15 residues. V lost 4 bases to trimming and J lost 6 bases, with 19 bases between them. CDR1 SGHTA and CDR2 FQGNSA come from the germline V gene. CDR3 amino acids: CASSSNPRGSSEQYF. CDR3 nucleotide sequence: TGTGCCAGCAGCTCTAACCCCAGGGGATCAAGCGAGCAGTACTTC.

This clonotype was recorded a few times. This rearrangement joins TRBV20-1 to TRBJ1-2; D gene uncertain. The germline V and J ends were trimmed by 0 bases and 4 bases, with 9 bases remaining between them. Germline CDR1 DFQATT, CDR2 SNEGSKA (reference sequence). The CDR3 has 13 residues. The CDR3 is CSARDEGSYGYTF. For the CDR3, the DNA is TGCAGTGCTAGAGATGAGGGCAGCTATGGCTACACCTTC.

This clonotype came up a few times. The genes are TRBV28 and TRBJ1-5; 7 positions agree with TRBD1. V trimming: 0 bases; J trimming: 0 bases; junction bases outside the gene matches: 5. Germline V lookup: CDR1 MDHEN, CDR2 SYDVKM. The CDR3 length is 17 residues. The CDR3 is CASSLWGDRVSNQPQHF. CDR3 DNA sequence: TGTGCCAGCAGTTTATGGGGCGACAGGGTTAGCAATCAGCCCCAGCATTTT.

This clonotype has a count of ten or more. This chain uses TRBV15 with TRBJ2-7; 7 nucleotides align to TRBD2. The CDR3 has 15 amino acids. The germline CDR1 and CDR2 sequences are LNHNV and YYDKDF (reference sequence). After removal of 3 bases from V and 3 bases from J, the junction contained 8 bases not matched to a gene. The CDR3 coding sequence is TGTGCCACCAGCAGCTTAGTCCGGGACTACTACGAGCAGTACTTC. It codes for CATSSLVRDYYEQYF.

Ten or more counts support this clonotype. This rearrangement joins TRBV10-3 to TRBJ1-1; tentative D call: TRBD1 (5 bases). V lost 0 bases to trimming and J lost 7 bases, with 6 bases between them. Germline CDR1 and CDR2: ENHRY and SYGVKD. The CDR3 contains 12 residues. CDR3 coding DNA: TGTGCCATCAGTGAGTCGGGGGGTGAAGCTTTCTTT. Translation: CAISESGGEAFF.

A few counts support this clonotype. The CDR3 DNA sequence: TGTGCCAGCAGACCTAGCGGGAGTTACAATGAGCAGTTCTTC. Encoded protein: CASRPSGSYNEQFF. The rearrangement uses TRBV6-1 and TRBJ2-1, with 10 bases matching TRBD2. Germline assignment: CDR1 MNHNS and CDR2 SASEGT. V gave up 6 bases and J gave up 4 bases; unmatched junction bases: 3. CDR3 length equals 14 residues.

The chain recombines TRBV28 with TRBJ1-5; 7 nucleotides agree with TRBD1. Looked up from germline, CDR1 is MDHEN and CDR2 is SYDVKM. J lost 0 bases, V lost 6 bases, and 8 bases had no gene match. The CDR3 has 16 amino acids. The CDR3 here is CASRGHPGGSNQPQHF. The CDR3 DNA sequence: TGTGCCAGCAGAGGGCACCCAGGGGGTAGCAATCAGCCCCAGCATTTT.

This clonotype was observed at least ten times. V is TRBV2 and J is TRBJ2-2; D gene unclear. This CDR3 has 14 amino acids. V lost 8 bases, J lost 3 bases, and 13 bases lay in between. CDR1 is SNHLY and CDR2 is FYNNEI in the germline V gene. The CDR3 protein is CASLPTDYTGELFF. The CDR3 DNA sequence: TGTGCCAGCCTTCCCACAGATTACACCGGGGAGCTGTTTTTT.

This clonotype was recorded many times. The V gene is TRBV10-3, the J gene TRBJ2-1; 8 nucleotides match TRBD2. J lost 8 bases, V lost 6 bases, and 12 bases had no gene match. The CDR3 has 15 residues. Germline CDR1 is ENHRY and CDR2 is SYGVKD. CDR3 nucleotide sequence: TGTGCCATCAGAGAACCCGGGACTAGTTTAGATGAGCAGTTCTTC. Residues: CAIREPGTSLDEQFF.

A remark on this clonotype: The junction departs from germline at one end; a sequencing error may be responsible. V usage is TRBV27 and J usage is TRBJ1-5, with unresolved D. Germline V gene sequence: CDR1 MNHEY, CDR2 SMNVEV (reference sequence). This CDR3 is 15 amino acids long. In DNA form, the CDR3 reads TGTGCCAGCAGGCGAGACCCGGCGGGGAATCGGCCCCAGCATTTT. Translating gives CASRRDPAGNRPQHF.

This chain connects TRBV7-9 to TRBJ1-1; D is unresolved. V lost 1 base and J lost 4, with 22 bases in between. The V gene's germline CDR1 is SEHNR and CDR2 FQNEAQ (reference sequence). CDR3 size: 18 residues. The CDR3 nucleotides read TGTGCCAGCAGCTTAGGCCCGTTAAAGAGGCCGGGGAGCACTGAAGCTTTCTTT. Its translation is CASSLGPLKRPGSTEAFF.